Listed below are T cell receptor beta chains from one sample, sequenced in a study of CD8 T cells in Susac syndrome. Each CDR3 protein is one row after TCRdb ran MiXCR on the immunoSEQ multiplex PCR reads. The table includes about 280,000 distinct CDR3 sequences, 80% to 90% detected once. The material sequenced was CD8+ T cells from PBMCs. The source of these receptors is a human donor with multiple sclerosis. Each CDR3 is given with its conserved first and last residue. The order of the fields is D gene, J gene, clone size, V gene, CDR3 protein, CDR3 DNA. The D gene is left open where the match is weak. Where a row states a size, it is once, few, many or the class of an expanded clone; other rows omit it.

d_call: TRBD1
j_call: TRBJ2-7
clone_size: -
v_call: TRBV7-2
cdr3_aa: CASSLAGTGETYEQYF
cdr3_nt: TGTGCCAGCAGCTTAGCGGGGACAGGGGAGACCTACGAGCAGTACTTC

d_call: TRBD1
j_call: TRBJ2-3
clone_size: -
v_call: TRBV5-4
cdr3_aa: CASSFLGDRYTDTQYF
cdr3_nt: TGTGCCAGCAGCTTTCTAGGGGACAGATACACAGATACGCAGTATTTT

d_call: -
j_call: TRBJ2-5
clone_size: -
v_call: TRBV14
cdr3_aa: CASSQWKGQGSQTYQETQYF
cdr3_nt: TGTGCCAGCAGCCAATGGAAGGGCCAAGGTAGCCAGACGTACCAAGAGACCCAGTACTTC

d_call: TRBD2
j_call: TRBJ2-1
clone_size: -
v_call: TRBV20-1
cdr3_aa: CSAPEAGARGSYNEQFF
cdr3_nt: TGCAGTGCCCCCGAAGCGGGGGCAAGGGGCTCCTACAATGAGCAGTTCTTC

d_call: -
j_call: TRBJ2-1
clone_size: -
v_call: TRBV7-9
cdr3_aa: CASSLAQGSNNEQFF
cdr3_nt: TGTGCCAGCAGCTTAGCACAGGGCTCCAACAATGAGCAGTTCTTC

d_call: -
j_call: TRBJ2-7
clone_size: -
v_call: TRBV27
cdr3_aa: CASSLSPRSYEQYF
cdr3_nt: TGTGCCAGCAGTTTATCCCCCAGAAGCTACGAGCAGTACTTC

d_call: TRBD2
j_call: TRBJ2-5
clone_size: -
v_call: TRBV12-3/TRBV12-4
cdr3_aa: CASSYRLAEETQYF
cdr3_nt: TGTGCCAGCAGTTACCGACTAGCGGAAGAGACCCAGTACTTC

d_call: -
j_call: TRBJ2-3
clone_size: -
v_call: TRBV7-9
cdr3_aa: CASSHREGPDTQYF
cdr3_nt: TGTGCCAGCAGCCATCGCGAGGGTCCAGATACGCAGTATTTT

d_call: -
j_call: TRBJ2-1
clone_size: -
v_call: TRBV7-9
cdr3_aa: CASRLDPRQWFF
cdr3_nt: TGTGCCAGCAGGCTAGACCCGCGCCAGTGGTTCTTC

d_call: -
j_call: TRBJ1-6
clone_size: -
v_call: TRBV28
cdr3_aa: CASSLFPGRANSPLHF
cdr3_nt: TGTGCCAGCAGTTTATTCCCGGGACGGGCTAATTCACCCCTCCACTTT

d_call: -
j_call: TRBJ2-7
clone_size: -
v_call: TRBV11-2
cdr3_aa: CASSLGWGQTGSLYEQYF
cdr3_nt: TGTGCCAGCAGCTTAGGGTGGGGGCAGACTGGATCCCTCTACGAGCAGTACTTC

d_call: TRBD1
j_call: TRBJ1-5
clone_size: -
v_call: TRBV6-1
cdr3_aa: CASSEFVADRVNQPQHF
cdr3_nt: TGTGCCAGCAGTGAATTTGTAGCGGACAGGGTGAATCAGCCCCAGCATTTT

d_call: -
j_call: TRBJ2-7
clone_size: -
v_call: TRBV5-4
cdr3_aa: CASSLETYEQYF
cdr3_nt: TGTGCCAGCAGCTTAGAGACCTACGAGCAGTACTTC

d_call: -
j_call: TRBJ1-2
clone_size: once
v_call: TRBV27
cdr3_aa: CASSLSPFYGYTF
cdr3_nt: TGTGCCAGCAGTTTATCCCCTTTCTATGGCTACACCTTC

d_call: TRBD2
j_call: TRBJ2-1
clone_size: -
v_call: TRBV18
cdr3_aa: CASSPSSGSSGEQFF
cdr3_nt: TGTGCCAGCTCACCAAGTAGCGGGAGTTCCGGTGAGCAGTTCTTC

d_call: -
j_call: TRBJ2-1
clone_size: -
v_call: TRBV10-3
cdr3_aa: CAISESRANDEQFF
cdr3_nt: TGTGCCATCAGTGAGTCGAGGGCCAACGATGAGCAGTTCTTC

d_call: -
j_call: TRBJ2-5
clone_size: once
v_call: TRBV20-1
cdr3_aa: CSASTGSGWQETQYF
cdr3_nt: TGCAGTGCTAGTACAGGTTCGGGGTGGCAAGAGACCCAGTACTTC

d_call: TRBD2
j_call: TRBJ2-7
clone_size: -
v_call: TRBV7-8
cdr3_aa: CASSLRTSGSYDEQYF
cdr3_nt: TGTGCCAGCAGCCTCCGGACTAGCGGGAGTTACGACGAGCAGTACTTC

d_call: -
j_call: TRBJ2-6
clone_size: -
v_call: TRBV5-1
cdr3_aa: CASSLASILGGANVLTF
cdr3_nt: TGCGCCAGCAGCTTGGCCTCGATTTTGGGTGGGGCCAACGTCCTGACTTTC

d_call: TRBD2
j_call: TRBJ2-5
clone_size: few
v_call: TRBV6-1
cdr3_aa: CASRKRTSAGETQYF
cdr3_nt: TGTGCCAGCAGAAAAAGGACTAGCGCCGGGGAGACCCAGTACTTC

d_call: TRBD2
j_call: TRBJ2-7
clone_size: few
v_call: TRBV20-1
cdr3_aa: CSARDTSGGDYEQYF
cdr3_nt: TGCAGTGCTAGAGATACCTCGGGGGGGGACTACGAGCAGTACTTC

d_call: -
j_call: TRBJ2-6
clone_size: -
v_call: TRBV27
cdr3_aa: CASRLGQGSGANVLTF
cdr3_nt: TGTGCCAGCAGATTAGGGCAGGGCTCTGGGGCCAACGTCCTGACTTTC

d_call: -
j_call: TRBJ2-3
clone_size: -
v_call: TRBV12-3/TRBV12-4
cdr3_aa: CASSRADTQYF
cdr3_nt: TGTGCCAGCAGCCGGGCAGATACGCAGTATTTT

d_call: -
j_call: TRBJ2-7
clone_size: few
v_call: TRBV27
cdr3_aa: CASSLTRQAQGQYF
cdr3_nt: TGTGCCAGCAGTTTAACTCGCCAGGCCCAGGGGCAGTACTTC

d_call: TRBD2
j_call: TRBJ2-7
clone_size: -
v_call: TRBV18
cdr3_aa: CASSETSGREEQYF
cdr3_nt: TGTGCCAGCTCAGAGACCAGCGGGAGAGAAGAGCAGTACTTC

d_call: -
j_call: TRBJ2-4
clone_size: few
v_call: TRBV5-4
cdr3_aa: CASSLDRRGFSTKNIQYF
cdr3_nt: TGTGCCAGCAGCTTGGACCGGAGGGGGTTTAGTACCAAAAACATTCAGTACTTC

d_call: -
j_call: TRBJ2-3
clone_size: -
v_call: TRBV7-9
cdr3_aa: CASSLVRDITDTQYF
cdr3_nt: TGTGCCAGCAGCTTAGTCAGGGATATCACAGATACGCAGTATTTT

d_call: -
j_call: TRBJ2-1
clone_size: -
v_call: TRBV9
cdr3_aa: CASSVAHRNEQFF
cdr3_nt: TGTGCCAGCAGCGTAGCCCATAGAAATGAGCAGTTCTTC

d_call: TRBD2
j_call: TRBJ2-7
clone_size: -
v_call: TRBV4-1
cdr3_aa: CASSQALLAGGRRTYEQYF
cdr3_nt: TGCGCCAGCAGCCAAGCTCTACTAGCGGGAGGGCGGAGGACCTACGAGCAGTACTTC

d_call: -
j_call: TRBJ2-7
clone_size: few
v_call: TRBV11-2
cdr3_aa: CASSLDRDEQYF
cdr3_nt: TGTGCCAGCAGCTTAGATCGGGACGAGCAGTACTTC

d_call: TRBD2
j_call: TRBJ2-1
clone_size: -
v_call: TRBV13
cdr3_aa: CASSESSGRWNEQFF
cdr3_nt: TGTGCCAGCAGCGAGTCTAGCGGGAGATGGAATGAGCAGTTCTTC

d_call: -
j_call: TRBJ1-3
clone_size: -
v_call: TRBV28
cdr3_aa: CASSLRRVPSGNTIYF
cdr3_nt: TGTGCCAGCAGTTTACGGCGGGTCCCCTCTGGAAACACCATATATTTT

d_call: -
j_call: TRBJ1-1
clone_size: once
v_call: TRBV4-1
cdr3_aa: CASSQHGGSEAFF
cdr3_nt: TGCGCCAGCAGCCAACACGGGGGATCTGAAGCTTTCTTT

d_call: TRBD2
j_call: TRBJ2-1
clone_size: -
v_call: TRBV15
cdr3_aa: CATSRDRAPTGGLDEQFF
cdr3_nt: TGTGCCACCAGCAGAGATCGAGCCCCTACGGGAGGGCTGGATGAGCAGTTCTTC

d_call: -
j_call: TRBJ2-2
clone_size: -
v_call: TRBV20-1
cdr3_aa: CSARDAGATGELFF
cdr3_nt: TGCAGTGCTAGAGATGCAGGGGCCACCGGGGAGCTGTTTTTT

d_call: -
j_call: TRBJ2-5
clone_size: -
v_call: TRBV9
cdr3_aa: CASSVDSGLKSWETQYF
cdr3_nt: TGTGCCAGCAGCGTAGATTCCGGACTAAAGTCCTGGGAGACCCAGTACTTC

d_call: TRBD1
j_call: TRBJ1-1
clone_size: -
v_call: TRBV30
cdr3_aa: CAWTQGGWTEAFF
cdr3_nt: TGTGCCTGGACCCAGGGGGGTTGGACTGAAGCTTTCTTT

d_call: -
j_call: TRBJ1-2
clone_size: -
v_call: TRBV25-1
cdr3_aa: CASSLEGGGYTF
cdr3_nt: TGTGCCAGCAGTTTAGAAGGAGGCGGCTACACCTTC

d_call: -
j_call: TRBJ2-1
clone_size: -
v_call: TRBV6-4
cdr3_aa: CASSDHWGSGHEQFF
cdr3_nt: TGTGCCAGCAGTGACCATTGGGGGAGCGGCCATGAGCAGTTCTTC

d_call: -
j_call: TRBJ2-6
clone_size: -
v_call: TRBV9
cdr3_aa: CASSPGPGSEASGANVLTF
cdr3_nt: TGTGCCAGCAGCCCAGGTCCGGGTTCGGAGGCATCTGGGGCCAACGTCCTGACTTTC

d_call: TRBD1
j_call: TRBJ1-2
clone_size: -
v_call: TRBV30
cdr3_aa: CAWSPPGQGTYGYTF
cdr3_nt: TGTGCCTGGAGCCCTCCCGGACAGGGCACCTATGGCTACACCTTC

d_call: -
j_call: TRBJ1-2
clone_size: -
v_call: TRBV6-4
cdr3_aa: CASSDWESRENNYGYTF
cdr3_nt: TGTGCCAGCAGCGACTGGGAGTCGAGGGAAAATAACTATGGCTACACCTTC